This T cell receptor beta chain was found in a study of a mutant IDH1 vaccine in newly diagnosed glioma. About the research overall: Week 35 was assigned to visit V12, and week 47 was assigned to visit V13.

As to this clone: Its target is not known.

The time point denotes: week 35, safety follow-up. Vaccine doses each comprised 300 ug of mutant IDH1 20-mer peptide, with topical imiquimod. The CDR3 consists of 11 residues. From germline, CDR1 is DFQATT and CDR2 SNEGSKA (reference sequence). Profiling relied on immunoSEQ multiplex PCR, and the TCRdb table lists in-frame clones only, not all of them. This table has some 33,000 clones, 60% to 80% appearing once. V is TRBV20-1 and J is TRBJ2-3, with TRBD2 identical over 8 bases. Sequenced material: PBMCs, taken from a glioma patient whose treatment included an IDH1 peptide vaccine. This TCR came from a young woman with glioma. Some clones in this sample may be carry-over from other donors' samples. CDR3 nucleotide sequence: TGCACATTAGCGGGAATAGATACGCAGTATTTT. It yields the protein CTLAGIDTQYF.